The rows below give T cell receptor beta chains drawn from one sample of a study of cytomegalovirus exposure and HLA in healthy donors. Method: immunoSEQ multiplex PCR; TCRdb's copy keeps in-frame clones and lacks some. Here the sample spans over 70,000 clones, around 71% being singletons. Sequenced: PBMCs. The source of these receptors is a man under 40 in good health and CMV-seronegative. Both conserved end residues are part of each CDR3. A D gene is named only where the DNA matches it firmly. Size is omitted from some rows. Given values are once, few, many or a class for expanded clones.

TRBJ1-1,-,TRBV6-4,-,TGTGCCAGCAGTGATGGAGTCCTGAACACTGAAGCTTTCTTT,CASSDGVLNTEAFF
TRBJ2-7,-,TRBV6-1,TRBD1,TGTGCCAGCAGTAGGGACAGTCCCTACGAGCAGTACTTC,CASSRDSPYEQYF
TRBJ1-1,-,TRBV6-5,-,TGTGCCAGCAGTCAAAACAGGCTGAACACTGAAGCTTTCTTT,CASSQNRLNTEAFF
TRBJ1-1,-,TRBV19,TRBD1,TGTGCCAGTAGTTCCTGGACAGGGGGCACTGAAGCTTTCTTT,CASSSWTGGTEAFF
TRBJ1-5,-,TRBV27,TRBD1,TGTGCCAGCAGTCGAGGACAGGGGGAGCAGCCCCAGCATTTT,CASSRGQGEQPQHF
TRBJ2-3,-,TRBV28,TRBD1,TGTGCCAGCAGTTTGGGACAGGCCGGGGATACGCAGTATTTT,CASSLGQAGDTQYF
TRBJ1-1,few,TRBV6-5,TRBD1,TGTGCCAGCAGGCGGACAGGGTACACTGAAGCTTTCTTT,CASRRTGYTEAFF
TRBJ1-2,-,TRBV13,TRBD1,TGTGCCAGCAGTCAACCAGCAGGGGGATATGGCTACACCTTC,CASSQPAGGYGYTF
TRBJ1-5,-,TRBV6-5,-,TGTGCCAGCAGTTCCACTTATCAGCCCCAGCATTTT,CASSSTYQPQHF
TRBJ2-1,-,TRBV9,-,TGTGCCAGCAGCGTAGCTGGACACGATTTTTACAATGAGCAGTTCTTC,CASSVAGHDFYNEQFF
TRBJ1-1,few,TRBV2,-,TGTGCCAGCCTAATGCAGGGGAGGGCTGAAGCTTTCTTT,CASLMQGRAEAFF
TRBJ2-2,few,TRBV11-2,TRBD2,TGTGCCAGCAGCTTAGATCCCCTAGCGGGAGAGAGGGAGCTGTTTTTT,CASSLDPLAGERELFF
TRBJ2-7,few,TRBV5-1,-,TGCGCCAGCAGCCACGGGACACTTAACTACGAGCAGTACTTC,CASSHGTLNYEQYF
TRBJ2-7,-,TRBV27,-,TGTGCCAGCAGTTCGGGACATTCCTCCTACGAGCAGTACTTC,CASSSGHSSYEQYF
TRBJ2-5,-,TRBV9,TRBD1,TGTGCCAGCGCATCGACAGGGGTATCGCAAGAGACCCAGTACTTC,CASASTGVSQETQYF
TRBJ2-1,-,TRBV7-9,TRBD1,TGTGCCAGCCTGACTGGACAGGGATTCTACAATGAGCAGTTCTTC,CASLTGQGFYNEQFF
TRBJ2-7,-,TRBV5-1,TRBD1,TGCGCCAGCAGCCCCGGACAGGGGGTTAGCTCCTACGAGCAGTACTTC,CASSPGQGVSSYEQYF
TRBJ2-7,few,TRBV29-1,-,TGCAGCGTGCTGACAGAAGAATACGAGCAGTACTTC,CSVLTEEYEQYF
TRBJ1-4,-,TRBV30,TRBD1,TGTGCCTGGAGTAGGGGACAGACTAATGAAAAACTGTTTTTT,CAWSRGQTNEKLFF
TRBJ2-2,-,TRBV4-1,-,TGCGCCAGCAGCCAAGATGCGAGTTTAGCGAACACCGGGGAGCTGTTTTTT,CASSQDASLANTGELFF
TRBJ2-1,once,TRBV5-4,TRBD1,TGTGTCAGCAGCTTTAACAGGGGTCAGGGAAATGAGCAGTTCTTC,CVSSFNRGQGNEQFF
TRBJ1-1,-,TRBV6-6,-,TGTGCCAGCAGTTCCAGGGGCACTGAAGCTTTCTTT,CASSSRGTEAFF
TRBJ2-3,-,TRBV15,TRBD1,TGTGCCACCAGCAGGTATACAGGGGTGGGCACAGATACGCAGTATTTT,CATSRYTGVGTDTQYF
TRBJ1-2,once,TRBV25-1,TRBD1,TGTGCCAGCAGTGGGACGGACAGGGTACTTCGAGGCTACACCTTC,CASSGTDRVLRGYTF
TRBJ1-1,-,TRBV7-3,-,TGTGCCAGCAGCTTAATACCGGACAGCGAAGCTTTCTTT,CASSLIPDSEAFF